Presented here are 23 T cell receptor beta chains from one specimen sequenced in a study of CD4 T cells in relation to SARS-CoV-2 and coronaviruses (dated by TCRdb to the early 2020s). Library prep was done by the immunoSEQ multiplex PCR assay. TCRdb re-hosts the immuneACCESS table, in-frame sequences only. Its copies lack some clones; in the studies checked, an unresolved V gene accounts for under half of them, and the cause for the rest is not known. The sample profile shows tens of thousands of clones; about 90% of them were found once. Of the sample, about 0.4% is held by the ten largest clones. The sequenced sample consisted of naive CD4+ T cells from PBMCs. This specimen's cell subset or site label, interpreted: naive CD4+ T cells isolated by negative enrichment. These receptors originate from an adult with COVID-19.

The J gene is TRBJ1-4, the V gene TRBV6-5, with unresolved D. The CDR3 runs 13 residues. CDR1 is MNHEY, CDR2 SVGAGI, per germline. Trimming shortened V by 3 bases and J by 8 bases, and 10 bases separated the two germline ends. The chain's CDR3 is CASSYSFREKLFF. The CDR3 DNA follows: TGTGCCAGCAGTTATTCTTTTCGGGAAAAACTGTTTTTT.

The chain recombines TRBV7-9 with TRBJ1-1; TRBD1 agrees at 8 bases. The CDR3 has 12 amino acids. The V gene's germline CDR1 is SEHNR and CDR2 FQNEAQ (reference sequence). With V trimmed by 3 bases and J by 11 bases, 5 bases remained unmatched. The CDR3 reads CASSLEDRVAFF. The CDR3 nucleotides read TGTGCCAGCAGCTTGGAGGACAGGGTGGCTTTCTTT.

The chain links TRBV5-1 to TRBJ2-1, with 8 bases lining up with TRBD2. The CDR3 is 16 amino acids. CDR1 and CDR2 (germline): SGHRS, YFSETQ. V trimming: 3 bases; J trimming: 3 bases; junction bases outside the gene matches: 8. CDR3 sequence: CASSWGTSRGYNEQFF. For the CDR3, the DNA is TGCGCCAGCAGCTGGGGGACTAGTCGGGGCTACAATGAGCAGTTCTTC.

This sequence joins TRBV18 and TRBJ2-5, with 7 bases aligning to TRBD1. The CDR3 sequence is 15 residues long. V was pared by 3 bases and J by 4 bases, with 8 bases of the junction left unmatched. CDR1 KGHSH and CDR2 LQKENI come from the germline V gene. Written as DNA, the CDR3 is TGTGCCAGCTCACCCGACAGGGTGGTTTCAGAGACCCAGTACTTC. This translates into CASSPDRVVSETQYF.

CDR3 in amino acids: CASSTTTGVEQYF. DNA of the CDR3: TGTGCCAGCAGTACGACTACAGGGGTCGAGCAGTACTTC. This chain links TRBV28 with TRBJ2-7, with TRBD1 identical over 7 bases. Losses at the gene ends were 5 bases for V and 6 bases for J; bases not matched to a gene: 7. This CDR3 has 13 residues. Germline V CDR1 and CDR2: MDHEN, SYDVKM.

V gene TRBV7-9 combines with J gene TRBJ2-7; 8 positions match TRBD1. This CDR3 contains 14 residues. V was clipped by 5 bases and J by 0 bases; unmatched bases: 3. The germline gives CDR1 SEHNR, CDR2 FQNEAQ (reference sequence). The CDR3 here is CASSDDRGSYEQYF. For the CDR3, the DNA is TGTGCCAGCAGCGACGACAGGGGCTCCTACGAGCAGTACTTC. Looking up the rest from reference TRBV7-9 and TRBJ2-7 gives the full variable domain: DTGVSQNPRHKITKRGQNVTFRCDPISEHNRLYWYRQTLGQGPEFLTYFQNEAQLEKSRLLSDRFSAERPKGSFSTLEIQRTEQGDSAMYLCASSDDRGSYEQYFGPGTRLTVT.

In nucleotides, the CDR3 is TGTGCCAGCAGCCCACGGGAGGGGCGCGGCTACACCTTC. Translation: CASSPREGRGYTF. V is TRBV3-1 (or the pseudogene TRBV3-2) and J is TRBJ1-2, with a weak D call TRBD1 (5 bases). Per the germline V gene, CDR1 is LGHDT and CDR2 is YNNKEL (reference sequence). The ends were cut back, 4 bases at V and 8 bases at J, with 14 bases in the middle. CDR3 length: 13 amino acids.

For the CDR3, the DNA is TGTGCCAGCAGCAGGGAGAGCAGCCGGAACACTGAAGCTTTCTTT. Its translation is CASSRESSRNTEAFF. The gene calls are TRBV21-1 and TRBJ1-1. TRBV21-1 is recorded as a pseudogene. The CDR3 consists of 15 residues.

The V and J genes are TRBV18 and TRBJ1-5; 7 bases map to TRBD1. Germline V gene data show CDR1 as KGHSH and CDR2 as LQKENI. The V gene end was trimmed by 6 bases and the J gene end by 3 bases; junction bases not matched to a gene: 5. The length of the CDR3 is 14 residues. CDR3: CASSEGQNNQPQHF. In nucleotides, the CDR3 is TGTGCCAGCTCGGAGGGACAGAACAATCAGCCCCAGCATTTT.

The chain carries TRBV28 and TRBJ2-5; the D call may be TRBD1 or TRBD2 (6 bases each). Trimming left V 10 bases short and J 7 bases short, with 19 bases between. There are 13 residues in the CDR3. Germline assignment: CDR1 MDHEN and CDR2 SYDVKM. The CDR3 spells CAIRGGGSSTQYF. In nucleotides, the CDR3 is TGTGCCATCAGGGGAGGCGGCTCATCGACCCAGTACTTC.

The chain couples TRBV18 to TRBJ2-1; 13 bases are shared with TRBD2. In germline, CDR1 is KGHSH, CDR2 LQKENI. V shed 3 bases, J shed 0 bases, and the junction held 8 bases outside the gene matches. The CDR3 has 19 amino acids. The CDR3 is CASSPPGLAGLSSYNEQFF. The CDR3 DNA reads TGTGCCAGCTCACCCCCGGGACTAGCGGGACTTAGCTCCTACAATGAGCAGTTCTTC.

Written as DNA, the CDR3 is TGTGCCAGCAGCTTAGGTCAGGCTAGCGGCACCCGGGACACAGATACGCAGTATTTT. Translated: CASSLGQASGTRDTDTQYF. The chain is built from TRBV7-6 and TRBJ2-3, with 7 bases identical to TRBD2. Per germline, CDR1 SGHVS and CDR2 FNYEAQ. This CDR3 region has 19 residues. After removal of 1 base from V and 2 bases from J, the junction contained 15 bases not matched to a gene.

The V gene is TRBV5-5, the J gene TRBJ2-1; TRBD2 aligns across 8 bases. The V segment lost 5 bases and the J segment 4 bases; nucleotides outside the gene matches: 8. Germline-derived CDR1 and CDR2 are SGHKS and YYEKEE (reference sequence). This CDR3 region has 15 residues. The chain's CDR3 is CASRPTGTRYNEQFF. DNA of the CDR3: TGTGCCAGCAGGCCGACCGGGACTAGATACAATGAGCAGTTCTTC.

The rearrangement uses TRBV5-4 and TRBJ2-7; D unresolved. In germline, CDR1 is SGHNT, CDR2 YYREEE (reference sequence). The CDR3 totals 16 residues. The V end was cut by 8 bases, the J end by 0 bases, with 21 bases between. DNA for the CDR3: TGTGCCAGTGCTCGTTACGGCGGCGCGGCCTCCTACGAGCAGTACTTC. As protein: CASARYGGAASYEQYF.

The rearrangement links TRBV30 to TRBJ2-2; D perhaps matches TRBD2 (5 bases). The CDR3 sequence is 16 residues long. Germline lookup yields CDR1 GTSNPN and CDR2 SVGIG (reference sequence). V was shortened by 0 bases and J by 3 bases, with 14 bases between the two germline ends. DNA for the CDR3: TGTGCCTGGAGTGTACAAGCGGCTAGGGACACCGGGGAGCTGTTTTTT. Translated, it gives CAWSVQAARDTGELFF.

The chain combines TRBV5-1 with TRBJ2-3; D remains ambiguous. This CDR3 contains 14 residues. CDR1 and CDR2 (germline): SGHRS, YFSETQ. Between the trimmed V and J ends, which lost 0 bases and 5 bases, there was a span of 10 bases. The CDR3 nucleotides are TGCGCCAGCAGCTTGGTTGCCGGAATAGATACGCAGTATTTT. It codes for CASSLVAGIDTQYF.

The genes are TRBV19 and TRBJ1-3; D ambiguous. CDR1 is LNHDA, CDR2 SQIVND, per germline (reference sequence). V was clipped by 5 bases and J by 0 bases, with 8 bases between them. The CDR3 spans 14 residues. Here the CDR3 reads CASSPHSSGNTIYF. CDR3 nucleotides: TGTGCCAGTAGTCCCCATAGCTCTGGAAACACCATATATTTT.

The chain links TRBV19 to TRBJ2-3, with D perhaps matching TRBD2 (6 bases). The CDR3 loop spans 17 amino acids. Germline V CDR1 and CDR2: LNHDA, SQIVND (reference sequence). Trimming removed 3 bases at V and 4 bases at J, with 20 bases between. As DNA, the CDR3 is TGTGCCAGTAGTATGGAGGGCTCAGGGATTGGTGCAGATACGCAGTATTTT. Protein product: CASSMEGSGIGADTQYF. Full variable domain (remainder filled in from reference TRBV19 and TRBJ2-3): DGGITQSPKYLFRKEGQNVTLSCEQNLNHDAMYWYRQDPGQGLRLIYYSQIVNDFQKGDIAEGYSVSREKKESFPLTVTSAQKNPTAFYLCASSMEGSGIGADTQYFGPGTRLTVL.

DNA for the CDR3: TGTGCTTCGCTGCGGACTACTAACACCGGGGAGCTGTTTTTT. Protein: CASLRTTNTGELFF. The V gene is TRBV6-5, the J gene TRBJ2-2; possibly TRBD2 for D (6 bases). CDR1 and CDR2 from the germline V gene are MNHEY and SVGAGI. The CDR3 is 14 amino acids.

This chain joins TRBV2 and TRBJ1-1; 8 bases align to TRBD1. V lost 4 bases, J lost 2 bases, and 6 bases stayed unmatched. CDR3 size: 15 residues. Germline V gene sequence: CDR1 SNHLY, CDR2 FYNNEI. Here the CDR3 reads CASSAQGGVNTEAFF. CDR3 in DNA: TGTGCCAGCAGTGCACAGGGGGGGGTAAACACTGAAGCTTTCTTT.

This clone was recorded once. The V call is TRBV5-8, the J call TRBJ2-1, with a tentative D call TRBD2 (6 bases). Germline CDR1 is SGHTS and CDR2 is YDEGEE. Trimming cost V 2 bases and J 2 bases, with 14 bases left between them. This CDR3 contains 16 residues. CDR3 DNA sequence: TGTGCCAGCAGCTTCCGCGGGACGGCAGCCTACAATGAGCAGTTCTTC. Its protein product is CASSFRGTAAYNEQFF.

This chain connects TRBV9 to TRBJ1-2, with D uncertain. V lost 2 bases and J 2 bases, leaving 13 bases between the germline ends. The V gene's germline CDR1 is SGDLS and CDR2 YYNGEE. The length of the CDR3 is 15 residues. In nucleotides, the CDR3 is TGTGCCAGCAGCGTCATCGGGGTAGGGAACTATGGCTACACCTTC. It translates to CASSVIGVGNYGYTF. The variable domain in full, with the rest retrieved from reference TRBV9 and TRBJ1-2, is DSGVTQTPKHLITATGQRVTLRCSPRSGDLSVYWYQQSLDQGLQFLIQYYNGEERAKGNILERFSAQQFPDLHSELNLSSLELGDSALYFCASSVIGVGNYGYTFGSGTRLTVV.

The chain joins TRBV19 to TRBJ2-5; TRBD1 matches 7 bases. The germline V gene encodes CDR1 LNHDA and CDR2 SQIVND (reference sequence). Trimming took 5 bases from V and 5 from J; bases not matched to a gene: 8. This CDR3 is 14 amino acids long. The CDR3 protein is CASSDIRQGETQYF. CDR3 in DNA: TGTGCCAGTAGTGACATCCGACAGGGTGAGACCCAGTACTTC.